A single sample gave rise to the 5 T cell receptor beta chains below, sequenced in a study of molecular identifiers for immune sequencing clone quantification. TCRdb re-called the PCR reads with MiXCR, one entry per CDR3 protein. The sample contains 40,000 to 50,000 distinct CDR3 sequences, under 25% of which appear only once. Sequencing was carried out using naive CD8+ T cells from blood, with Jurkat cell RNA spiked in. Regarding subset: FACS-sorted CD8+CD4-CCR7+CD45RA+ naive T cells. The receptors were sampled from a human donor in good health. Some libraries in this study had Jurkat cell RNA spiked in.

In this sample, this clonotype turned up many times. The V call is TRBV7-9, the J call TRBJ2-3; D tentatively fits TRBD1 or TRBD2 (5 bases each). This CDR3 comprises 16 residues. Trimming took 5 bases from V and 0 from J, leaving 15 bases between them. CDR1 and CDR2 (germline): SEHNR, FQNEAQ (reference sequence). The CDR3 DNA is TGTGCCAGCAGCGTGTGGGGGTTTGCTAGCACAGATACGCAGTATTTT. As protein: CASSVWGFASTDTQYF.

This clonotype was seen many times. J is TRBJ2-3 and V is TRBV30; D call uncertain. CDR1 and CDR2 from the germline V gene are GTSNPN and SVGIG (reference sequence). V was shortened by 0 bases and J by 2 bases, with 6 bases between the two germline ends. CDR3 length: 13 amino acids. CDR3 in DNA: TGTGCCTGGAGTGTAGAGCTCACAGATACGCAGTATTTT. It codes for CAWSVELTDTQYF.

Sample share makes this clonotype medium-sized. The gene calls are TRBV5-5 and TRBJ2-7; TRBD2 might be the D (6 bases). The CDR3 is 15 residues long. V was clipped by 1 base and J by 7 bases, with 18 bases between them. Germline CDR1 and CDR2: SGHKS and YYEKEE (reference sequence). CDR3 amino acids: CASSLWPAGVREQYF. In DNA, the CDR3 is TGTGCCAGCAGCTTGTGGCCAGCGGGCGTGAGGGAGCAGTACTTC.

This clonotype was observed many times. V usage is TRBV19 and J usage is TRBJ2-1; 10 bases are shared with TRBD2. J gave up 4 bases and V 4 bases, and 1 base lay outside the gene matches. CDR3 length: 14 amino acids. Germline assignment: CDR1 LNHDA and CDR2 SQIVND (reference sequence). For the CDR3, the DNA is TGTGCCAGTAGTAAGCGGGAGGGTTACAATGAGCAGTTCTTC. Encoded protein: CASSKREGYNEQFF.

This clonotype has a count of ten or more. V gene TRBV5-1 combines with J gene TRBJ2-3, with 14 bases matching TRBD2. Germline V CDR1 and CDR2: SGHRS, YFSETQ. V trimming: 1 base; J trimming: 0 bases; junction bases outside the gene matches: 7. The CDR3 runs to 19 residues. Written as DNA, the CDR3 is TGCGCCAGCAGCTTGTTAGGGACTAGCGGGGGTGATAGCACAGATACGCAGTATTTT. Protein product: CASSLLGTSGGDSTDTQYF.